This T cell receptor (beta chain) is from a study of identical twins. The CDR3 has 14 residues. Trimming took off 5 bases at V and 3 bases at J, with 11 bases between the two ends. The germline V gene has CDR1 SGHDT and CDR2 YYEEEE. This clonotype was found a few times. Unique molecular identifiers were present on cDNA, and template switching added a universal primer site. TCRdb re-derived calls from the 5' RACE reads in MiXCR, one entry per CDR3 protein. The table includes around 370,000 distinct CDR3 sequences, 7% to 9.5% detected once. Source material: naive T cells sorted from blood. The chain couples TRBV5-6 to TRBJ2-2; D ambiguous. The receptor's source is a woman between 45 and 65 years old in good health. In nucleotides, the CDR3 is TGTGCCAGCAGGTTGCCCACGGACACCGGGGAGCTGTTTTTT. This sequence encodes CASRLPTDTGELFF.